This T cell receptor beta chain was identified in a study of cytomegalovirus exposure and HLA in healthy donors. Whole-study context: The roughly 120 million unique TCR beta sequences, from roughly 170 million T cells, were found by an earlier analysis. General study points: Associated with HLA alleles at 0.05 false discovery rate in a later analysis were some 18,000 TCR beta sequences.

Germline values: CDR1 SGHRS, CDR2 YFSETQ. The V gene lost 4 bases and the J gene lost 8 bases, with 6 bases spanning the gap. The CDR3 runs to 11 residues. The PCR was carried out with 60 Vbeta primers and 13 Jbeta primers. Clones were sequenced by immunoSEQ multiplex PCR, and TCRdb holds only the in-frame ones, with some missing. This table holds about 130,000 clones. With regard to this clone: The antigen remains undetermined.

The chain recombines TRBV5-1 with TRBJ2-2; the D gene is possibly TRBD2 (6 bases). The TCR comes from a man aged 18 to 30 in good health and CMV-seronegative. The sequencing input was PBMCs. This CDR3 is CASSSGGELFF. In DNA form, the CDR3 reads TGCGCCAGCAGCAGCGGGGGGGAGCTGTTTTTT.